These 18 T cell receptor beta chains were sequenced from one sample in a study of post-analysis software for immune sequencing data. Study results and limitations: Patients used a few TRBV segments, including TRBV5-6, TRBV5-1 and TRBV20-1, more often than controls.

TCR beta libraries were prepared from cDNA with unique molecular identifiers. TCRdb reprocessed the PCR reads via MiXCR and lists one record per CDR3 protein. Of about 560,000 distinct CDR3 sequences listed, about 40% are singletons. Their antigens are not known. The sample comprised blood. These TCRs come from a girl between 10 and 17 years old with multiple sclerosis.

The V and J genes are TRBV5-8 and TRBJ2-5; 11 positions match TRBD2. The length of the CDR3 is 15 residues. J gave up 3 bases and V 3 bases, and 4 bases lay outside the gene matches. Germline V gene data show CDR1 as SGHTS and CDR2 as YDEGEE. CDR3 in amino acids: CASSSGTSGKETQYF. In DNA, the CDR3 is TGTGCCAGCAGCTCCGGGACTAGCGGAAAAGAGACCCAGTACTTC.

The chain employs TRBV4-1 and TRBJ2-1; 9 nucleotides line up with TRBD2. The germline V gene has CDR1 MGHRA and CDR2 YSYEKL. CDR3 length equals 16 residues. The trim removed 1 base at V and 7 bases at J, leaving 8 bases unmatched. The CDR3 is CASSQGGGRAFNEQFF. CDR3 DNA: TGCGCCAGCAGCCAAGGAGGCGGGAGGGCCTTTAATGAGCAGTTCTTC.

This chain links TRBV7-6 with TRBJ2-7, with D possibly called TRBD1 or TRBD2 (5 bases each). V shed 5 bases and J shed 6 bases, with 17 bases lying between them. Germline V gene lookup returns CDR1 SGHVS and CDR2 FNYEAQ. This CDR3 is built from 14 residues. CDR3 sequence reads: CASSILGGAGEQYF. Written as DNA, the CDR3 is TGTGCCAGCAGCATCTTAGGTGGGGCGGGCGAGCAGTACTTC.

The rearrangement joins TRBV20-1 to TRBJ2-5, with 12 bases that match TRBD2. The CDR3 covers 16 residues. Germline V lookup: CDR1 DFQATT, CDR2 SNEGSKA (reference sequence). V lost 2 bases and J lost 2; bases outside the gene matches: 6. The CDR3: CSARSLTSGSQETQYF. The CDR3 DNA reads as TGCAGTGCTAGATCCTTGACTAGCGGGAGTCAAGAGACCCAGTACTTC.

The chain recombines TRBV27 with TRBJ1-6, with D tentatively TRBD1 (6 bases). The V end was cut by 5 bases, the J end by 11 bases, with 16 bases between. Germline-derived CDR1 and CDR2 are MNHEY and SMNVEV (reference sequence). CDR3 length equals 14 residues. The CDR3: CASSPRGARTPLHF. For the CDR3, the DNA is TGTGCCAGCAGTCCTCGGGGGGCCCGGACACCCCTCCACTTT.

This CDR3 is CASSSGLPREYF. CDR3 DNA sequence: TGTGCCAGCAGTTCCGGACTCCCGAGGGAGTATTTT. V gene TRBV12-3 or TRBV12-4 combines with J gene TRBJ2-3; weak D call: TRBD2 (5 bases). The CDR3 covers 12 residues. Trimming took 4 bases from V and 13 from J, leaving 15 bases between them.

The CDR3 loop reads CASSWMGSYNEQFF. The CDR3 DNA follows: TGTGCCAGCAGTTGGATGGGGTCCTACAATGAGCAGTTCTTC. The genes are TRBV12-3 or TRBV12-4 and TRBJ2-1; D remains unclear. The length of the CDR3 is 14 residues. V dropped 4 bases and J dropped 1 base, with 8 bases sitting between them.

The chain uses TRBV4-1 and TRBJ1-2, with TRBD1 matching over 7 bases. Germline V lookup: CDR1 MGHRA, CDR2 YSYEKL. Trimming removed 4 bases from V and 7 bases from J; junction bases left unmatched: 18. The CDR3 contains 17 residues. The CDR3 is CASSPTGTESSKPGYTF. The CDR3, as DNA: TGCGCCAGCAGCCCAACCGGGACAGAGTCCTCAAAGCCTGGCTACACCTTC.

This clonotype showed up just a few times. The V gene is TRBV12-3 or TRBV12-4, the J gene TRBJ1-2; D gene uncertain. This CDR3 contains 13 residues. V shed 1 base and J shed 8 bases, with 11 bases lying between them. This CDR3 is CASSLGQIRGYTF. DNA of the CDR3: TGTGCCAGCAGTTTAGGGCAGATAAGGGGCTACACCTTC.

The chain joins TRBV3-1 to TRBJ2-7; D is perhaps TRBD2 (5 bases). The CDR3 is made up of 14 amino acids. Trimming cost V 0 bases and J 3 bases, with 9 bases left between them. The germline V gene has CDR1 LGHDT and CDR2 YNNKEL (reference sequence). The CDR3 nucleotides read TGTGCCAGCAGCCAAGAGAACCGGGACTACGAGCAGTACTTC. This encodes CASSQENRDYEQYF.

The chain joins TRBV20-1 to TRBJ2-5, with D possibly being TRBD1 or TRBD2 (5 bases each). Trimming removed 5 bases from V and 2 bases from J, with 18 bases in between. Germline V gives CDR1 DFQATT, CDR2 SNEGSKA (reference sequence). The CDR3 consists of 15 residues. The DNA of the CDR3 is TGCAGTGCTGCCTACCCCGGGGCGGTTCAAGAGACCCAGTACTTC. It is translated as CSAAYPGAVQETQYF.

The chain couples TRBV10-3 to TRBJ1-1; 11 nucleotides match TRBD1. CDR1 and CDR2 (germline): ENHRY, SYGVKD. V trimming: 10 bases; J trimming: 4 bases; junction bases outside the gene matches: 8. The CDR3 is 14 amino acids. The CDR3 is CATGQGDLSTEAFF. The CDR3 bases are TGTGCCACGGGACAGGGGGATTTGAGCACTGAAGCTTTCTTT.

J is TRBJ2-7 and V is TRBV29-1; D remains ambiguous. The CDR3 has 13 residues. CDR1 is SQVTM and CDR2 is ANQGSEA in the germline V gene. V was shortened by 6 bases and J by 5 bases, with 17 bases between the two germline ends. The CDR3: CSVKRQHFDEQYF. CDR3 nucleotide sequence: TGCAGCGTCAAAAGGCAGCATTTCGACGAGCAGTACTTC.

The chain links TRBV5-1 to TRBJ2-1, with D possibly being TRBD2 (6 bases). Between the trimmed V and J ends, which lost 4 bases and 4 bases, there was a span of 15 bases. Germline values: CDR1 SGHRS, CDR2 YFSETQ. The CDR3 extends over 15 amino acids. The CDR3 reads CASSPGLFSYNEQFF. In nucleotides, the CDR3 is TGCGCCAGCAGCCCGGGACTTTTTTCGTACAATGAGCAGTTCTTC.

This rearrangement joins TRBV27 to TRBJ1-2, with D perhaps TRBD1 (5 bases). CDR1 and CDR2 (germline): MNHEY, SMNVEV (reference sequence). V lost 6 bases, J lost 8 bases, and 16 bases lay in between. CDR3 size: 13 residues. CDR3 protein: CASRQGTVGGYTF. CDR3 nucleotides: TGTGCCAGCAGACAAGGGACGGTGGGCGGCTACACCTTC.

Only a few counts were recorded for this clonotype. V usage is TRBV7-2 and J usage is TRBJ2-3; D is unclear. V dropped 5 bases and J dropped 5 bases, with 14 bases sitting between them. CDR1 is SGHTA and CDR2 is FQGNSA in the germline V gene. This CDR3 spans 14 amino acids. CDR3 sequence reads: CASSPLTRGDTQYF. In nucleotides, the CDR3 is TGTGCCAGCAGCCCACTAACACGAGGAGATACGCAGTATTTT.

This clonotype has just a few counts. The J gene is TRBJ1-2, the V gene TRBV5-6; no clear D. The V and J ends lost 1 base and 4 bases respectively, with 8 bases between them. The CDR3 is 13 residues long. The germline gives CDR1 SGHDT, CDR2 YYEEEE. The CDR3 bases are TGTGCCAGCAGCTTGTTGGAAGGCTATGGCTACACCTTC. Protein sequence: CASSLLEGYGYTF.

This clonotype has more than one count but fewer than ten. This sequence joins TRBV29-1 and TRBJ1-2, with 8 bases fitting TRBD1. The germline gives CDR1 SQVTM, CDR2 ANQGSEA. This CDR3 comprises 14 residues. With 2 bases clipped from V and 4 bases from J, the junction kept 6 bases outside the gene matches. The CDR3 nucleotides are TGCAGCGTTGAATGGACAGGGTTGACCTATGGCTACACCTTC. Encoded protein: CSVEWTGLTYGYTF. Complete variable domain (other parts from reference TRBV29-1 and TRBJ1-2): SAVISQKPSRDICQRGTSLTIQCQVDSQVTMMFWYRQQPGQSLTLIATANQGSEATYESGFVIDKFPISRPNLTFSTLTVSNMSPEDSSIYLCSVEWTGLTYGYTFGSGTRLTVV.